One TCR beta chain is described in this entry. What it binds is not known. With 7 bases clipped from V and 4 bases from J, the junction kept 9 bases outside the gene matches. There are 15 residues in the CDR3. Germline loops: CDR1 SNHLY, CDR2 FYNNEI. Genomic DNA of every subset was divided equally among multiple immunoSEQ plates. The assay was immunoSEQ multiplex PCR, and TCRdb's table has in-frame clones only and misses some. The sample records about 490,000 clones, 79% being singletons. The sample belongs to a study of shared clonotypes between healthy human individuals. Overall study findings and caveats: Sampling included only blood; tissue repertoires likely differ.

The specimen was PBMCs. This chain links TRBV2 with TRBJ2-1, with 8 bases that match TRBD2. The clonotype comes from a woman between 40 and 50 years old in good health. Some clones in this sample may be carry-over from other donors' samples. CDR3 sequence (DNA): TGTGCCAGCACTGAGGCCTCGGGAGGGTACAATGAGCAGTTCTTC. Its translation is CASTEASGGYNEQFF.